The rows below give T cell receptor beta chains drawn from one sample of a study of T-cell memory formation after mild COVID-19. TCRdb re-derived calls from the 5' RACE reads in MiXCR, one entry per CDR3 protein. The sample holds about 210,000 distinct CDR3 sequences, roughly a tenth seen once. The sample was PBMCs or a T cell subset sorted from them (not recorded which). The receptors derive from a man between 18 and 35 years old who had mild COVID-19 (a few samples of this study predate the infection). Cell type and time point are not known. The CDR3 runs from the conserved cysteine through the conserved F or W. The D gene is left open where the match is weak. Expanded clones are given a class, and other clones once, few, many or no size at all.

>TRBJ2-1|TRBV11-2|few|TRBD1
TGTGCCAGCAGCCCGGGACAGAAGTACAATGAGCAGTTCTTC
CASSPGQKYNEQFF
>TRBJ1-1|TRBV5-1|-|TRBD1
TGCGCCAGCAGCCCGGGACAGGTGAGGGGCACTGAAGCTTTCTTT
CASSPGQVRGTEAFF
>TRBJ2-3|TRBV5-1|-|-
TGCGCCAGCAGTCGGTTATCGGATACGCAGTATTTT
CASSRLSDTQYF
>TRBJ2-5|TRBV11-1|few|-
TGTGCCAGCAGCTCCCCCAACGGTCTAGCGACAGGAGAGACCCAGTACTTC
CASSSPNGLATGETQYF
>TRBJ1-6|TRBV4-1|few|-
TGCGCCAGCAGCCAACCCCGGCAGGGGAATAGACCCCTCCACTTT
CASSQPRQGNRPLHF
>TRBJ2-3|TRBV21-1|-|-
TGTGCCAGCAGACCTGCCGGGACTTATAGCACAGATACGCAGTATTTT
CASRPAGTYSTDTQYF
>TRBJ1-6|TRBV27|few|-
TGTGCCAGCAGCACCCGGTCCTTCTCACCCCTCCACTTT
CASSTRSFSPLHF
>TRBJ2-2|TRBV3-1|-|-
TGTGCCAGCAGCCAACTTCGAGGATCCGGGGAGCTGTTTTTT
CASSQLRGSGELFF
>TRBJ2-6|TRBV7-9|few|TRBD1
TGTGCCAGCAGTTCCGGGACAGTTAATTCTGGGGCCAACGTCCTGACTTTC
CASSSGTVNSGANVLTF
>TRBJ1-2|TRBV7-9|-|TRBD1
TGTGCCAGCAGCGGACAGGGGGGCGGCTACACCTTC
CASSGQGGGYTF
>TRBJ2-2|TRBV20-1|-|-
TGCAGTGCTAGAGAGGGGAGAGTGACCGGGGAGCTGTTTTTT
CSAREGRVTGELFF
>TRBJ1-3|TRBV20-1|-|TRBD1
TGCAGTGCTCCCGACAGGGCTGGAAACACCATATATTTT
CSAPDRAGNTIYF
>TRBJ2-7|TRBV29-1|-|-
TGCAGCGTTGCGCCGACAGGCTCGGGCGGCTACGAGCAGTACTTC
CSVAPTGSGGYEQYF
>TRBJ1-1|TRBV9|-|-
TGTGCCAGCAGCGTGAGGGGAGAACTCGCGGAAGCTTTCTTT
CASSVRGELAEAFF
>TRBJ1-6|TRBV2|-|-
TGTGCCAGCAGTGGGTCCCAGAGCTCCTATAATTCACCCCTCCACTTT
CASSGSQSSYNSPLHF
>TRBJ1-2|TRBV28|-|-
TGTGCCAGCAGTTTATCGGAGTATGGCTACACCTTC
CASSLSEYGYTF
>TRBJ1-6|TRBV5-1|-|-
TGCGCCAGCAGCTTGGGCAGGGATGGATCACCCCTCCACTTT
CASSLGRDGSPLHF
>TRBJ2-3|TRBV5-1|few|-
TGCGCCAGCAGCTTGTGGGGCGGACCCACAGATACGCAGTATTTT
CASSLWGGPTDTQYF
>TRBJ2-1|TRBV7-2|-|-
TGTGCCAGCAGCCAAGTTGCCCGGACACGCTCCTACAATGAGCAGTTCTTC
CASSQVARTRSYNEQFF
>TRBJ1-2|TRBV18|few|-
TGTGCCAGCTCACCTCCAGGATCGGATGGCTACACCTTC
CASSPPGSDGYTF
>TRBJ2-5|TRBV7-9|many|-
TGTGCCAGCAGCGTACAGGGATACCAAGAGACCCAGTACTTC
CASSVQGYQETQYF
>TRBJ2-2|TRBV7-2|few|TRBD2
TGTGCCAGCAGTTCCTCCGGGACTACGAACACCGGGGAGCTGTTTTTT
CASSSSGTTNTGELFF
>TRBJ2-2|TRBV9|few|-
TGTGCCAGCAGCCATGGGGGGCAGTGGCTAACCGGGGAGCTGTTTTTT
CASSHGGQWLTGELFF
>TRBJ2-4|TRBV6-5|-|-
TGTGCCAGCAGCCCCTTCCCCTACGGGGGCACAAGACTAGCCAAAAACATTCAGTACTTC
CASSPFPYGGTRLAKNIQYF
>TRBJ1-6|TRBV10-3|-|TRBD1
TGTGCCATCAGTGAGTCTTTGGTGGGGACAGGGATTTCACCCCTCCACTTT
CAISESLVGTGISPLHF
>TRBJ2-2|TRBV10-1|-|-
TGCGCCAGCTTGGGGGGCAGGGAGCTGTTTTTT
CASLGGRELFF
>TRBJ1-1|TRBV20-1|-|-
TGCAGTGCTGGACCTATTCGGACTGAAGCTTTCTTT
CSAGPIRTEAFF
>TRBJ1-1|TRBV6-5|-|TRBD1
TGTGCCAGCAGTGCGGGGACAGCGAACACTGAAGCTTTCTTT
CASSAGTANTEAFF
>TRBJ2-1|TRBV7-2|-|TRBD2
TGTGCCAGCAGCTCCTACGGGGGGGATGAGCAGTTCTTC
CASSSYGGDEQFF
>TRBJ1-2|TRBV6-5|-|-
TGTGCCAGCAGTAAACTCGGAGGGAATACTAACTATGGCTACACCTTC
CASSKLGGNTNYGYTF
>TRBJ2-1|TRBV7-3|few|TRBD1
TGTGCCAGCAGCCTATACAGGGGGCAGCAGTTCTTC
CASSLYRGQQFF
>TRBJ2-1|TRBV4-3|many|-
TGCGCCAGCAGCCCAGCCCCTAGCACCTACAATGAGCAGTTCTTC
CASSPAPSTYNEQFF
>TRBJ2-5|TRBV18|few|-
TGTGCCAGCTCATTAGGACTCACCCAAGAGACCCAGTACTTC
CASSLGLTQETQYF
>TRBJ2-5|TRBV7-6|many|TRBD2
TGTGCGAGCGGGAACGGCGGGGCAGAGACCCAGTACTTC
CASGNGGAETQYF
>TRBJ2-5|TRBV5-1|-|-
TGCGCCAGCAGCTTGGGTGAAGTAGAGACCCAGTACTTC
CASSLGEVETQYF
>TRBJ1-1|TRBV11-2|-|-
TGTGCCAGCAGGCATGTACGACTAGGCACTGAAGCTTTCTTT
CASRHVRLGTEAFF
>TRBJ2-5|TRBV12-3/TRBV12-4|once|-
TGTGCCAGTAGACGGCGGTCGCAGGGGGAGACCCAGTACTTC
CASRRRSQGETQYF
>TRBJ1-5|TRBV20-1|-|-
TGCAGTGCTAGAGGGGTGAATCAGCCCCAGCATTTT
CSARGVNQPQHF
>TRBJ1-4|TRBV4-2|-|-
TGTGCCAGCAGCCAGGAAGGGTGGCCTAATGAAAAACTGTTTTTT
CASSQEGWPNEKLFF
>TRBJ2-3|TRBV21-1|-|-
TGTGCCAGCAGCAAAGCAGGCAGGGGATGGACAGATACGCAGTATTTT
CASSKAGRGWTDTQYF
>TRBJ2-7|TRBV6-2/TRBV6-3|-|TRBD1
TGTGCCAGCAGTCGTACACCGGATCCAGGGGGCTACGAGCAGTACTTC
CASSRTPDPGGYEQYF
>TRBJ1-5|TRBV2|-|-
TGTGCCAGCGGGGCGCAGGGGTCGCAGGCCCAGCATTTT
CASGAQGSQAQHF
>TRBJ1-2|TRBV11-2|few|-
TGTGCCAGCAGCTTCGTGGACGGAGGTAGCGTTGGCTACACCTTC
CASSFVDGGSVGYTF
>TRBJ2-5|TRBV10-2|-|TRBD2
TGCGCCAGCAGTGAACAGCGGGGGGAGACCCAGTACTTC
CASSEQRGETQYF
>TRBJ1-2|TRBV20-1|few|TRBD1
TGCAGTGCTAGCAGGGGGCGATTGGATGGCTACACCTTC
CSASRGRLDGYTF
>TRBJ2-7|TRBV12-3/TRBV12-4|many|TRBD1
TGTGCCAGCAGTTTAGACACGGGACAGAACTACGAGCAGTACTTC
CASSLDTGQNYEQYF
>TRBJ1-6|TRBV7-2|few|TRBD1
TGTGCCAGCAGCTTTAACGGACAGGGCGGATCACCCCTCCACTTT
CASSFNGQGGSPLHF